This T cell receptor (beta chain) was obtained from a study of blood T cell repertoires in COVID-19. Overall study: T cells, B-cell-depleted T cells, or PBMCs supplied cDNA or gDNA.

Method: immunoSEQ multiplex PCR; TCRdb's copy keeps in-frame clones and lacks some. Counted here are more than 350,000 clones, more than 70% occurring once; the ten biggest clones make up about 10%. This CDR3 comprises 12 residues. Germline values: CDR1 GTSNPN, CDR2 SVGIG (reference sequence). V was clipped by 0 bases and J by 4 bases, with 7 bases between them. The chain uses TRBV30 and TRBJ2-7; TRBD1 is a possible D gene (5 bases). The TCR originated in a woman in her 30s with COVID-19, enrolled during active disease. Sequencing input: peripheral blood. CDR3 in amino acids: CAWSVNRYEQYF. In nucleotides, the CDR3 is TGTGCCTGGAGTGTAAACAGGTACGAGCAGTACTTC.